This passage covers 7 T cell receptor beta chains from one sample sequenced in a study of graft-versus-host responses after intestinal transplantation. The table came from immunoSEQ multiplex PCR; TCRdb's copy has only in-frame clones and leaves some out. The data hold about 43,000 clones, with 85% to 95% observed a single time. This specimen was PBMCs, taken roughly 51 weeks after intestinal transplant. The receptors originated from a human patient who received an intestinal transplant, so some T cells may come from the graft donor.

The rearrangement uses TRBV18 and TRBJ2-5, with 10 nucleotides matching TRBD2. J lost 2 bases, V lost 3 bases, and 0 bases had no gene match. The CDR3 spans 14 residues. The germline CDR1 and CDR2 sequences are KGHSH and LQKENI. This chain's CDR3 is CASSPSGGQETQYF. The CDR3 nucleotides are TGTGCCAGCTCACCTAGCGGGGGGCAAGAGACCCAGTACTTC.

The CDR3 bases are TGTGCCAGCAGCTTGAAAGGCGAGCAGTACTTC. Protein sequence: CASSLKGEQYF. The genes are TRBV5-6 and TRBJ2-7; no clear D. Per the germline V gene, CDR1 is SGHDT and CDR2 is YYEEEE. The CDR3 contains 11 residues. Trimming removed 1 base at V and 6 bases at J, with 5 bases between.

The V and J genes are TRBV11-2 and TRBJ1-1, with 8 positions matching TRBD1. CDR1 SGHAT and CDR2 FQNNGV come from the germline V gene. This CDR3 region has 15 residues. The trim removed 5 bases at V and 3 bases at J, leaving 8 bases unmatched. The CDR3 bases are TGTGCCAGCAGCGAACACAGGGGGAAGGACACTGAAGCTTTCTTT. This sequence encodes CASSEHRGKDTEAFF.

The chain recombines TRBV27 with TRBJ2-3; 8 nucleotides agree with TRBD2. V trimming: 6 bases; J trimming: 0 bases; junction bases outside the gene matches: 11. The germline gives CDR1 MNHEY, CDR2 SMNVEV (reference sequence). The CDR3 runs to 17 residues. The DNA of the CDR3 is TGTGCCAGCAGAATAATTAGCGGGGCCAGAAGCACAGATACGCAGTATTTT. This translates into CASRIISGARSTDTQYF.

J is TRBJ1-4 and V is TRBV6-5; D possibly corresponds to TRBD1 (5 bases). The CDR3 contains 15 residues. In germline, CDR1 is MNHEY, CDR2 SVGAGI. Trimming shortened V by 6 bases and J by 4 bases, and 15 bases separated the two germline ends. The DNA for the CDR3 is TGTGCCAGCAGCCGGAACCGGGACGTTAATGAAAAACTGTTTTTT. Translating gives CASSRNRDVNEKLFF.

The chain has TRBV11-2 and TRBJ2-7; TRBD1 matches at 7 bases. Germline CDR1 and CDR2: SGHAT and FQNNGV. The CDR3 spans 16 residues. V lost 4 bases and J lost 3; bases outside the gene matches: 12. CDR3 nucleotides: TGTGCCAGCAGCTCCCTCGGACGGGACAGCCGCTACGAGCAGTACTTC. The encoded protein is CASSSLGRDSRYEQYF.

The chain couples TRBV28 to TRBJ2-5, with 7 bases that match TRBD1. The assigned J gene may be wrong: the sequence end matches TRBJ2-7 better. This CDR3 is built from 15 residues. Germline loops: CDR1 MDHEN, CDR2 SYDVKM. Written as DNA, the CDR3 is TGTGCCAGCAGTTTATCCGGGGACAGATCTTACGAGCAGTACTTC. Residues: CASSLSGDRSYEQYF.